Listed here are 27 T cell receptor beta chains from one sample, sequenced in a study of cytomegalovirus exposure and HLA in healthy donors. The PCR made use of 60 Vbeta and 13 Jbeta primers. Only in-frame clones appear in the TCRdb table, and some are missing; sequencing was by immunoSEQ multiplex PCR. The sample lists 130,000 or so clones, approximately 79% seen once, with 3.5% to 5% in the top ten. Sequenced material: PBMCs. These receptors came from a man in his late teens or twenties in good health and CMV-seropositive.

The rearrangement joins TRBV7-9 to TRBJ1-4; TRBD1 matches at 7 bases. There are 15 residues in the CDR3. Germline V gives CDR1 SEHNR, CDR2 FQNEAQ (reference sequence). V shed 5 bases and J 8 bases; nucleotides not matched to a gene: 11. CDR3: CASSPDRAGGEKLFF. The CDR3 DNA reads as TGTGCCAGCAGCCCTGACAGGGCCGGGGGAGAAAAACTGTTTTTT. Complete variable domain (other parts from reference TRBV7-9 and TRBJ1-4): DTGVSQNPRHKITKRGQNVTFRCDPISEHNRLYWYRQTLGQGPEFLTYFQNEAQLEKSRLLSDRFSAERPKGSFSTLEIQRTEQGDSAMYLCASSPDRAGGEKLFFGSGTQLSVL.

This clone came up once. This chain's CDR3 is CATSRDSGIGNSPLHF. The CDR3 nucleotides are TGTGCCACCAGCAGAGATAGCGGGATTGGTAATTCACCCCTCCACTTT. V usage is TRBV15 and J usage is TRBJ1-6; D is unclear. The V gene's germline CDR1 is LNHNV and CDR2 YYDKDF (reference sequence). V lost 0 bases to trimming and J lost 6 bases, with 12 bases between them. This CDR3 has 16 residues.

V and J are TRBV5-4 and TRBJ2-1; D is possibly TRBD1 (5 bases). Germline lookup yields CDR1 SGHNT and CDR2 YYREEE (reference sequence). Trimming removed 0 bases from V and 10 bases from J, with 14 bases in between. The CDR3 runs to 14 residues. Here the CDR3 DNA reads TGTGCCAGCAGCTTGGAGACTGGGGCTTGGGAGCAGTTCTTC. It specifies CASSLETGAWEQFF. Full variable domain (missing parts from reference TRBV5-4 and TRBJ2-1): ETGVTQSPTHLIKTRGQQVTLRCSSQSGHNTVSWYQQALGQGPQFIFQYYREEENGRGNFPPRFSGLQFPNYSSELNVNALELDDSALYLCASSLETGAWEQFFGPGTRLTVL.

As DNA, the CDR3 is TGTGCCAGCAGCTATTTAGGGGTGAACACTGAAGCTTTCTTT. It codes for CASSYLGVNTEAFF. This chain links TRBV2 with TRBJ1-1, with D possibly matching TRBD1 (5 bases). The V and J ends lost 6 bases and 0 bases respectively, with 11 bases between them. CDR1 is SNHLY, CDR2 FYNNEI, per germline. CDR3 length equals 14 residues.

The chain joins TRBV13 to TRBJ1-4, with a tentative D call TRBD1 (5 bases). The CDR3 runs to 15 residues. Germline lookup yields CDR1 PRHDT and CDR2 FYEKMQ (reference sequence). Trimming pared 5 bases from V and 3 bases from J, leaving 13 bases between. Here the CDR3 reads CASSPQGSANEKLFF. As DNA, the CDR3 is TGTGCCAGCAGCCCCCAGGGTTCGGCTAATGAAAAACTGTTTTTT.

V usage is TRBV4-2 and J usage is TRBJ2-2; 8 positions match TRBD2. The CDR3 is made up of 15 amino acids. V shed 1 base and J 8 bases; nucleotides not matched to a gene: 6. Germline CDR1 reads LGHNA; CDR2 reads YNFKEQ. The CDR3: CASSQVGTSGGELFF. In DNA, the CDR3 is TGTGCCAGCAGCCAAGTGGGGACTAGTGGGGGGGAGCTGTTTTTT.

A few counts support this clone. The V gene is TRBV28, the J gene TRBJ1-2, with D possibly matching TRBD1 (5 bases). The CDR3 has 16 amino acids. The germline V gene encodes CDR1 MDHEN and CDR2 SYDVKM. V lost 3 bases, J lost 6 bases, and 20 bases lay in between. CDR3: CASSLAGAGGFDGYTF. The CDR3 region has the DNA TGTGCCAGCAGTTTGGCAGGCGCCGGGGGGTTCGATGGCTACACCTTC.

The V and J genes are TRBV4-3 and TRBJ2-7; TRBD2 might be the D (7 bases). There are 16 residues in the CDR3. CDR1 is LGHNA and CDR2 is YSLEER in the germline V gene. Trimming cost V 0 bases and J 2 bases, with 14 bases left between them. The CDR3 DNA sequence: TGCGCCAGCAGCCAAGATATAGGAGGGGGGGCCTACGAGCAGTACTTC. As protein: CASSQDIGGGAYEQYF.

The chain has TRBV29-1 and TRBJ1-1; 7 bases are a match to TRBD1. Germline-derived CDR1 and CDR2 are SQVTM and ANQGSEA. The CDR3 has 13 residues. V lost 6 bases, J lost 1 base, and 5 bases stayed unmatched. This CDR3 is CSVAGGANTEAFF. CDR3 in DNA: TGCAGCGTCGCAGGGGGTGCGAACACTGAAGCTTTCTTT. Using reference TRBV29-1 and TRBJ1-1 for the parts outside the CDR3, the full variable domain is SAVISQKPSRDICQRGTSLTIQCQVDSQVTMMFWYRQQPGQSLTLIATANQGSEATYESGFVIDKFPISRPNLTFSTLTVSNMSPEDSSIYLCSVAGGANTEAFFGQGTRLTVV.

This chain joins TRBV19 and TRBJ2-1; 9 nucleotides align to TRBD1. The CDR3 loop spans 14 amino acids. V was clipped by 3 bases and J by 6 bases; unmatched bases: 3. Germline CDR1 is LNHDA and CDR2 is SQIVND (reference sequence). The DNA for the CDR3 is TGTGCCAGTAGTATTGGACAGGGGAGCAATGAGCAGTTCTTC. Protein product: CASSIGQGSNEQFF. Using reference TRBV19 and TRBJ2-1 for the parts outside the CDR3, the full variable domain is DGGITQSPKYLFRKEGQNVTLSCEQNLNHDAMYWYRQDPGQGLRLIYYSQIVNDFQKGDIAEGYSVSREKKESFPLTVTSAQKNPTAFYLCASSIGQGSNEQFFGPGTRLTVL.

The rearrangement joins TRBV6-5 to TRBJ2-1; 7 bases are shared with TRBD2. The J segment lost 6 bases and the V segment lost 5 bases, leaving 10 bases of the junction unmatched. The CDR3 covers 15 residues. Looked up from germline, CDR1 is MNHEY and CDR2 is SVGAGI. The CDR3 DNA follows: TGTGCCAGCAGTACCTCATCTAGCGGCCGCAATGAGCAGTTCTTC. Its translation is CASSTSSSGRNEQFF.

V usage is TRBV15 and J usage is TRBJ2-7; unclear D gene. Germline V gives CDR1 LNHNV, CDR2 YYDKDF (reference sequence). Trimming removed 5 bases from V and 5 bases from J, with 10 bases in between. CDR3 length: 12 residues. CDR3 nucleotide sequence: TGTGCCACCAGCGGCTTGAAGAACGAGCAGTACTTC. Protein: CATSGLKNEQYF.

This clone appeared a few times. The CDR3 sequence is CASSQDGGQWASPLHF. CDR3 sequence (DNA): TGTGCCAGCAGCCAAGATGGGGGCCAATGGGCCTCACCCCTCCACTTT. The chain combines TRBV7-9 with TRBJ1-6; tentative D call: TRBD1 (6 bases). The CDR3 spans 16 residues. Germline values: CDR1 SEHNR, CDR2 FQNEAQ (reference sequence). Trimming removed 5 bases at V and 10 bases at J, with 21 bases between.

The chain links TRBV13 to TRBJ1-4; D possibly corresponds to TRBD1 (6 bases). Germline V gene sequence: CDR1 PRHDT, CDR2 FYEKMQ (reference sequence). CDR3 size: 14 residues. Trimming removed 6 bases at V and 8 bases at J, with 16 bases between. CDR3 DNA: TGTGCCAGCAGGCAGGGGTTGAGTAACGAAAAACTGTTTTTT. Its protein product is CASRQGLSNEKLFF.

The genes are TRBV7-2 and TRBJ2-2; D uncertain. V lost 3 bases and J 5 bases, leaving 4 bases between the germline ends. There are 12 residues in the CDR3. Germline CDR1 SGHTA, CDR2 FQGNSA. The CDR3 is CASSFPTGELFF. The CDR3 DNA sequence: TGTGCCAGCAGCTTTCCTACCGGGGAGCTGTTTTTT.

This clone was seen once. The CDR3 region is CASSSLSSTDTQYF. DNA for the CDR3: TGTGCCAGCAGCTCCCTCTCTAGCACAGATACGCAGTATTTT. V and J are TRBV6-6 and TRBJ2-3; D is unclear. CDR1 is MNHNY and CDR2 is SVGAGI in the germline V gene (reference sequence). V lost 6 bases, J lost 0 bases, and 10 bases lay in between. The CDR3 contains 14 residues.

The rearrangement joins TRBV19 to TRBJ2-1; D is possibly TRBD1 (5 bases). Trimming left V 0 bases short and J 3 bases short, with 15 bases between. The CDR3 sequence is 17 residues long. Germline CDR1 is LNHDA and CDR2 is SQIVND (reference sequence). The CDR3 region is CASSIDRETGFYNEQFF. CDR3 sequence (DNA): TGTGCCAGTAGTATAGATCGCGAAACAGGCTTCTACAATGAGCAGTTCTTC.

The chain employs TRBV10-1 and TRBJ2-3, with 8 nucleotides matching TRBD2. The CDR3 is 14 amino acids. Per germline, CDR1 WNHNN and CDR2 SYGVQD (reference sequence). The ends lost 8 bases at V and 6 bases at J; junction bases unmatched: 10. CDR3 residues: CASSNGGVGDTQYF. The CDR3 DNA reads TGCGCCAGCTCTAACGGGGGGGTCGGCGATACGCAGTATTTT.

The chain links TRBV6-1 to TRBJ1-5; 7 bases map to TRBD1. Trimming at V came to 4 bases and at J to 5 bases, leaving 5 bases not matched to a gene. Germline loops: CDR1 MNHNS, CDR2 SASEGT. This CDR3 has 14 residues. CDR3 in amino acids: CASSVTGVDQPQHF. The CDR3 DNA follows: TGTGCCAGCAGTGTAACAGGGGTCGATCAGCCCCAGCATTTT.

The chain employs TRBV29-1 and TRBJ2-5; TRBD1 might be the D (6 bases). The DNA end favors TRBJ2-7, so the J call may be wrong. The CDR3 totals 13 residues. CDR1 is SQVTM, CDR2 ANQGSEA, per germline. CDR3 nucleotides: TGCAGCGTTGAAGGTAGGGGGACCTACGAGCAGTACTTC. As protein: CSVEGRGTYEQYF.

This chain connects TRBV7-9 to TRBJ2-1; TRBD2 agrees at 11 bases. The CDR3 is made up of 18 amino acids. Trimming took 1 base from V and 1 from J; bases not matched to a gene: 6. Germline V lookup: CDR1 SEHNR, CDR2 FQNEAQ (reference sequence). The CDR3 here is CASSLVISGGVSYNEQFF. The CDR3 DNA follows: TGTGCCAGCAGCTTAGTGATTAGCGGGGGGGTATCCTACAATGAGCAGTTCTTC.

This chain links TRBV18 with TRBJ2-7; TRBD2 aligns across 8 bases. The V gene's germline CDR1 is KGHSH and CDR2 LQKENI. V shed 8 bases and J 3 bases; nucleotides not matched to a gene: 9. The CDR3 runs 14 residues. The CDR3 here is CASLNDGGGYEQYF. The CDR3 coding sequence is TGTGCCAGCCTAAATGACGGGGGGGGCTACGAGCAGTACTTC.

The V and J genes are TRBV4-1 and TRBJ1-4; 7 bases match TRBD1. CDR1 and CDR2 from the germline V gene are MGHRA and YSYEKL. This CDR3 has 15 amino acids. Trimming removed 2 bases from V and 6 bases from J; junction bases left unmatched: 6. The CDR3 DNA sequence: TGCGCCAGCAGCCAACTCAGGGGGATCCATGAAAAACTGTTTTTT. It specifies CASSQLRGIHEKLFF.

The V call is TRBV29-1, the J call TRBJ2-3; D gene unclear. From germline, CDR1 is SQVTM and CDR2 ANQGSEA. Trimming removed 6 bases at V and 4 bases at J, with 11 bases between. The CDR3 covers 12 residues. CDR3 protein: CSVSDAADTQYF. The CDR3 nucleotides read TGCAGCGTCTCTGATGCGGCAGATACGCAGTATTTT.

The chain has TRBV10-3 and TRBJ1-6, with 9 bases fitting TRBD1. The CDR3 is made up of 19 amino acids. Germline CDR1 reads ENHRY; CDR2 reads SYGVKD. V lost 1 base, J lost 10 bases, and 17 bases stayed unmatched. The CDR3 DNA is TGTGCCATCAGTGAGTTTCATGGGACAGGGTCCTTCCAGGGGTCACCCCTCCACTTT. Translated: CAISEFHGTGSFQGSPLHF.

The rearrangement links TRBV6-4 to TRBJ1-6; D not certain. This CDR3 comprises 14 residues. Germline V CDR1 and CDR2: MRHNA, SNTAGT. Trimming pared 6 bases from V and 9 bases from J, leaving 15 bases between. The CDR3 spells CASSLGRVGSPLHF. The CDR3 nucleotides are TGTGCCAGCAGCCTCGGGAGGGTAGGTTCACCCCTCCACTTT.

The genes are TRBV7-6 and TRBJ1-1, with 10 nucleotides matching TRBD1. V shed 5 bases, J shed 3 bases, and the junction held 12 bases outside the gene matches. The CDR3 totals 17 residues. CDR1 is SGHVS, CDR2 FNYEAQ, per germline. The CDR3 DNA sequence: TGTGCCAGCAGCCCTCGGGACAGGGGAATGATCGACACTGAAGCTTTCTTT. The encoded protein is CASSPRDRGMIDTEAFF.